The clone carrying this TCR beta chain was counted many times. Unique molecular identifiers were incorporated during preparation of the TCRbeta library. MiXCR, run by TCRdb on the PCR reads, gives a single entry per CDR3 protein. The sample lists nearly 350,000 distinct CDR3 sequences; 15% to 20% were seen once. The entry originates in a study of T-cell reconstitution after alpha-beta-depleted transplantation in children. The CDR3 loop spans 13 amino acids. V trimming: 3 bases; J trimming: 2 bases; junction bases outside the gene matches: 3. The germline gives CDR1 DFQATT, CDR2 SNEGSKA (reference sequence).

The chain links TRBV20-1 to TRBJ2-5, with TRBD2 matching over 7 bases. The receptor was derived from a male patient between 2 and 15 years old who had a stem cell transplant for acute lymphoblastic leukemia, so the T cells may come from the graft donor. The input for sequencing was PBMCs, mostly from graft donor cells, taken 360 days after TCRalphabeta/CD19-depleted stem cell transplant. The CDR3 sequence is CSASLAVQETQYF. For the CDR3, the DNA is TGCAGTGCTAGCCTAGCGGTGCAAGAGACCCAGTACTTC.